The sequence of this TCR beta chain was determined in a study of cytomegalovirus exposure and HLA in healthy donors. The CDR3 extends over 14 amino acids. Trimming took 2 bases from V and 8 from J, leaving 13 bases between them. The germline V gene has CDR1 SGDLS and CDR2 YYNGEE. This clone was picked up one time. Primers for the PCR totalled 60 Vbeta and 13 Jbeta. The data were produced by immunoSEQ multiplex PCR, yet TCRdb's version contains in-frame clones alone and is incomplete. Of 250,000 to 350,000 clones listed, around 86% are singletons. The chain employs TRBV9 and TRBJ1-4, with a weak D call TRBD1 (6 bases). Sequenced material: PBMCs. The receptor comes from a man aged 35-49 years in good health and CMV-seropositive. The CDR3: CASSVGGGGEKLFF. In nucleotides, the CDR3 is TGTGCCAGCAGCGTGGGAGGGGGTGGGGAAAAACTGTTTTTT.